A selection of T cell receptor beta chains follows, all from one sample in a study of early T cells in non-severe SARS-CoV-2 infection. TCRdb itself ran the 5' RACE reads through MiXCR, one entry per CDR3 protein. The data contain tens of thousands of distinct CDR3 sequences, about 15% of them singletons. Sample: whole blood. These receptors were collected from an adult who was a healthcare worker with PCR-confirmed SARS-CoV-2 infection or an uninfected control (not recorded which). Both conserved end residues are trimmed from each CDR3. Fields, in order: D gene, V gene, J gene, CDR3 protein. A D gene is named only where the DNA matches it firmly.

>.|TRBV7-2|TRBJ2-1
ASSPNRVHNEQF
>.|TRBV6-2/TRBV6-3|TRBJ2-2
ASSRFTGELF
>TRBD1|TRBV7-8|TRBJ1-1
ASSPRQGWVGTEAF
>.|TRBV10-3|TRBJ1-1
AISSGFMNTEAF
>.|TRBV11-3|TRBJ2-3
ASSKGSGADTQY
>TRBD2|TRBV20-1|TRBJ2-5
SARDRVAGPTQY
>TRBD1|TRBV20-1|TRBJ1-5
SARDAGPTGSNQPQH
>.|TRBV7-6|TRBJ2-3
ASSGLRADTQY
>.|TRBV28|TRBJ1-6
ASSPSNSPLH
>TRBD1|TRBV3-1|TRBJ1-6
ASSQGGFSRGLSPLH
>.|TRBV20-1|TRBJ2-7
SAVGQVYEQY
>.|TRBV5-4|TRBJ2-7
ASSVRGTYEQY
>TRBD1|TRBV2|TRBJ1-1
ASRSRGSTEAF
>TRBD2|TRBV7-9|TRBJ2-1
ASSLNPGLAGRYPYNEQF
>TRBD1|TRBV25-1|TRBJ1-4
ASSELPLGRQTGEKLF
>TRBD2|TRBV6-4|TRBJ2-3
ASSDSKREGPTDTQY
>TRBD2|TRBV19|TRBJ2-5
ASSGLVGAETQY
>TRBD2|TRBV18|TRBJ2-1
ASSPPLFRTSGPNEQF
>TRBD2|TRBV20-1|TRBJ2-5
SASFRGDGSETQY
>.|TRBV5-6|TRBJ1-2
ASSLIDDGGYT
>.|TRBV12-3/TRBV12-4|TRBJ2-4
ASSFNGGHIQY
>TRBD2|TRBV7-3|TRBJ2-2
ASSLRASGSNTGELF
>.|TRBV28|TRBJ2-7
ASSTKLTGEQY
>TRBD2|TRBV6-1|TRBJ2-7
ASKPRTSFNYEQY
>.|TRBV6-2/TRBV6-3|TRBJ1-1
ASSPYRAGLTEAF
>.|TRBV28|TRBJ2-1
ASSRLGDPNYNEQF
>.|TRBV20-1|TRBJ2-7
SASTSTYEQY
>TRBD2|TRBV5-1|TRBJ2-3
ASSRAGLAENTDTQY
>TRBD2|TRBV19|TRBJ2-1
ATGLAGALNEQF
>TRBD2|TRBV20-1|TRBJ2-5
SARDVGRASETQY
>TRBD1|TRBV20-1|TRBJ2-2
SAIDRGGGELF
>TRBD1|TRBV7-9|TRBJ2-1
ASSYPGFQGDEQF
>TRBD1|TRBV3-1|TRBJ1-3
ASSQDFMGQGSGNTIY
>TRBD1|TRBV5-6|TRBJ1-4
ASSSRTGLNEKLF
>.|TRBV2|TRBJ2-2
ATQRDWETGELF
>TRBD1|TRBV7-2|TRBJ1-6
ASRPGQGYSPLH
>.|TRBV29-1|TRBJ2-2
SVEVVPGELF